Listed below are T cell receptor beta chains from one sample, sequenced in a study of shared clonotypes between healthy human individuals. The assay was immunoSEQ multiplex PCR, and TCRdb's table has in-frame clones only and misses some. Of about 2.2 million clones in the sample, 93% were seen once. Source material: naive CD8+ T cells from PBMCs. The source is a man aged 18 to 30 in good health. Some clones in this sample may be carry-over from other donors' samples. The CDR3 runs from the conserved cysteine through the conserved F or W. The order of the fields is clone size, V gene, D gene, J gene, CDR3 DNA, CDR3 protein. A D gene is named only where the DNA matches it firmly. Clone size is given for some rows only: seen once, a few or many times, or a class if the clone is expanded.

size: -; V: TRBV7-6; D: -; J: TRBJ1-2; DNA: TGTGCCAGCAGCTCGGACGGAAATGGCTACACCTTC; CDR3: CASSSDGNGYTF
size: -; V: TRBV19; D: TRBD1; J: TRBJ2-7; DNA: TGTGCCAGTAGTCAATACCGGGACAGGACCTACGAGCAGTACTTC; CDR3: CASSQYRDRTYEQYF
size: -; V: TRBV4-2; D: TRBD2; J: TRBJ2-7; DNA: TGTGCCAGCAGCCAAGGCGGGAGTACATCCTACGAGCAGTACTTC; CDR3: CASSQGGSTSYEQYF
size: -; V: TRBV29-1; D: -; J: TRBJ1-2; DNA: TGCAGCGTTGTTTTTTCCGGAAGTTGGGGCTACACCTTC; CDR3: CSVVFSGSWGYTF
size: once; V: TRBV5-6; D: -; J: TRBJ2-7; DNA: TGTGCCAGCAGCTGGTCGGACACCCACTACGAGCAGTACTTC; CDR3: CASSWSDTHYEQYF
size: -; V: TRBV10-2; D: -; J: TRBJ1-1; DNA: TGCGCCAGCAGTTTATTTCAGGGGACGAACACTGAAGCTTTCTTT; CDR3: CASSLFQGTNTEAFF
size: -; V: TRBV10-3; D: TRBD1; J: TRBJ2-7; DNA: TGTGCCATCAGTGAGTCGATAACACAGGGGGAATACGAGCAGTACTTC; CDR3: CAISESITQGEYEQYF
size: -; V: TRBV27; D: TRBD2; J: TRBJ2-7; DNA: TGTGCCAGCACACCGGGAGGGGGTATGGACGAGCAGTACTTC; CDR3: CASTPGGGMDEQYF
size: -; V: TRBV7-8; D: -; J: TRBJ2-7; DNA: TGTGCCAGCAGCTCCGCGGGACTCGCCCCGAACGAGCAGTACTTC; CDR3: CASSSAGLAPNEQYF
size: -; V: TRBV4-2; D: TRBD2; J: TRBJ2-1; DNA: TGTGCCAGCAGGGGCGGGGGGGGAAATGAGCAGTTCTTC; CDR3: CASRGGGGNEQFF
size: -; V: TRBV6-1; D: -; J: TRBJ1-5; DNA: TGTGCCAGCAGAGGCGGCGACAATCAGCCCCAGCATTTT; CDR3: CASRGGDNQPQHF
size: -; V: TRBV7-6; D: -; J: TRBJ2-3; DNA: TGTGCCAGCAGCTCCATAGAAGATACGCAGTATTTT; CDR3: CASSSIEDTQYF
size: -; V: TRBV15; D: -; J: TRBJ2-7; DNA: TGTGCCACCAGCAGACCTCCCGAGGGGAGCAGCGAGCAGTACTTC; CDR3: CATSRPPEGSSEQYF
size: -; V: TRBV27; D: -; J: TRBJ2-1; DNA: TGTGCCAGCAGTTTACTCCCGGGCCAATACAATGAGCAGTTCTTC; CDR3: CASSLLPGQYNEQFF
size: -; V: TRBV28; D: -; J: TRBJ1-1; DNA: TGTGCCAGCAGTTTAATAATCACAGGAAGGGGCACTGAAGCTTTCTTT; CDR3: CASSLIITGRGTEAFF
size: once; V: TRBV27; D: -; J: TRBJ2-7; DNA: TGTGCCAGCAGTTTTAAGTCCAGCTACGAGCAGTACTTC; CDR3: CASSFKSSYEQYF
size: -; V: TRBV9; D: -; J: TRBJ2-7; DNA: TGTGCCAGCAGCCCCACCTCACCCGGATACGAGCAGTACTTC; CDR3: CASSPTSPGYEQYF
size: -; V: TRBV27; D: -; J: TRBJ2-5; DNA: TGTGCCAGCACCGCTACCGGGTCGGGAGAGACCCAGTACTTC; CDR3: CASTATGSGETQYF
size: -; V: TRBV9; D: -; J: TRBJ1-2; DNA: TGTGCCAGCAGGGGCGGAAGAAACTATGGCTACACCTTC; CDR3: CASRGGRNYGYTF
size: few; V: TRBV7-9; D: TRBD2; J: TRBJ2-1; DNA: TGTGCCAGCAGCTTACCGACAACTAGCGTCGAGCAGTTCTTC; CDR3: CASSLPTTSVEQFF
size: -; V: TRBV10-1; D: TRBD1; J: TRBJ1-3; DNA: TGCGCCATACCATACAGGGGGATTGGAAACACCATATATTTT; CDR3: CAIPYRGIGNTIYF
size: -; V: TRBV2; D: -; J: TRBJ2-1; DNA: TGTGCCAGCAGCCACACAGGGGAGGGCTCCTACAATGAGCAGTTCTTC; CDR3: CASSHTGEGSYNEQFF
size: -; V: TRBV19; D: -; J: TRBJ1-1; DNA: TGTGCCAGTAGGTATCGGGGAGGCAACACTGAAGCTTTCTTT; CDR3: CASRYRGGNTEAFF
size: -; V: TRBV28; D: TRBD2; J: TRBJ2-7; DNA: TGTGCCACCCACCCCCTTCCACGAACTAGCGGGAGAAGTTACGAGCAGTACTTC; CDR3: CATHPLPRTSGRSYEQYF
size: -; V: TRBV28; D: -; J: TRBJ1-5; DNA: TGTGCCAGCAGTTTGGGACTGATTAGCAATCAGCCCCAGCATTTT; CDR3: CASSLGLISNQPQHF
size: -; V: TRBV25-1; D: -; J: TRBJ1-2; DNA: TGTGCCAGCACCCCATTGGGTGGGGGGGGCTACACCTTC; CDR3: CASTPLGGGGYTF
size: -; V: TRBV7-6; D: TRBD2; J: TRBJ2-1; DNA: TGTGCCAGCAGCTTAGCCCCCGAGCGGGGGGCAGTGGAGCAGTTCTTC; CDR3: CASSLAPERGAVEQFF
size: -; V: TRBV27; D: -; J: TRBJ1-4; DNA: TGTGCCAGCAGTTCAGGGTGGGCTAATGAAAAACTGTTTTTT; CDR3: CASSSGWANEKLFF
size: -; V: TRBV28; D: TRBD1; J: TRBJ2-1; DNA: TGTGCCAGCAGTCGGGACAGGGATAAAGGTGAGCAGTTCTTC; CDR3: CASSRDRDKGEQFF
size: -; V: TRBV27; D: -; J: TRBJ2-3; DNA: TGTGCCAGCAGTCCCGACCCTGGGTTTATCGAGCAATATTTT; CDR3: CASSPDPGFIEQYF
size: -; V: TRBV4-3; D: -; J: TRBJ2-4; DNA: TGCGCCAGCAGCCAAGATTGGGGATACAGGGCGGTGAACATTCAGTACTTC; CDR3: CASSQDWGYRAVNIQYF
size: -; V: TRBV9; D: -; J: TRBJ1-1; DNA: TGTGCCAGCAGCGTCGCCCCCGTGAGGAACACTGAAGCTTTCTTT; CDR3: CASSVAPVRNTEAFF
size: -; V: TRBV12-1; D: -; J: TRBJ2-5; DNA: TGTGCCAGCAGCTACCGGGACTATGAAGAGACCCAGTACTTC; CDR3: CASSYRDYEETQYF
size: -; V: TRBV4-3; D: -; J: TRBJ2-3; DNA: TGCGCCAGCAGCCAAGATCCATATTCAGATACGCAGTATTTT; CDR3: CASSQDPYSDTQYF
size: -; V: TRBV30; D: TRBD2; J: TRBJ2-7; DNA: TGTGCCTGGAGGGGACTAGCGGGAGGGCTATCCTACGAGCAGTACTTC; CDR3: CAWRGLAGGLSYEQYF
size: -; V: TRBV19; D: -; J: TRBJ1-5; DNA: TGTGCCACTTCAATCCCGGAGGGCAATCAGCCCCAGCATTTT; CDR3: CATSIPEGNQPQHF
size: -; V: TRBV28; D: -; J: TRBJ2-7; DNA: TGTGCCAGCAGTTTTTCATGGACGATTTCCTACGAGCAGTACTTC; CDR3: CASSFSWTISYEQYF
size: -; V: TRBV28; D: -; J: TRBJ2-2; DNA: TGTGCCAGCAGCCCCCCCCGTTTGGGGGCGAACACCGGGGAGCTGTTTTTT; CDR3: CASSPPRLGANTGELFF
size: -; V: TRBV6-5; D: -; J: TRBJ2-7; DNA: TGTGCCAGCAGTTACTCCAATCCGAGCTCCTACGAGCAGTACTTC; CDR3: CASSYSNPSSYEQYF
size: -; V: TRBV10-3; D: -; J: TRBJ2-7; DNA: TGTGCCATCAGTGAGTCTGGTGAGCAGTACTTC; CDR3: CAISESGEQYF
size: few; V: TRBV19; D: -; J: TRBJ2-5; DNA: TGTGCCAGTAGTATGCACCAAGAGACCCAGTACTTC; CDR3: CASSMHQETQYF
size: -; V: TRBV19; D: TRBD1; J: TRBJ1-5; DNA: TGTGCCAGTAGTATACGAAGACAGGGAGGGGGGAATCAGCCCCAGCATTTT; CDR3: CASSIRRQGGGNQPQHF
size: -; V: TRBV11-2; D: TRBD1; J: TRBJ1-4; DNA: TGTGCCAGCAGCTTAGAGAAAGGGGGCCGGACTAATGAAAAACTGTTTTTT; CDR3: CASSLEKGGRTNEKLFF
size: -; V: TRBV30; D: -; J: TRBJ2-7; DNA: TGTGCCTCATCCCAGGGGCAGGGCTACGAGCAGTACTTC; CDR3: CASSQGQGYEQYF
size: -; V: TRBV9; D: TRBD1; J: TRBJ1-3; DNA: TGTGCCAGCAGTGCAAGTCTCCGGGACAGGTTGACTGGAAACACCATATATTTT; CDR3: CASSASLRDRLTGNTIYF
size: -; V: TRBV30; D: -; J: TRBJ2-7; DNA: TGTGCCTGGAGTGTTACAGTCTCCTACGAGCAGTACTTC; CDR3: CAWSVTVSYEQYF
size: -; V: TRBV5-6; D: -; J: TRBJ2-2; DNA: TGTGCCAGCGCCGAATGGGAAACCGGGGAGCTGTTTTTT; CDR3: CASAEWETGELFF
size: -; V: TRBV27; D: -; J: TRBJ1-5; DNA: TGTGCCAGCAGTTTATATGCGGGGCTGAGCAATCAGCCCCAGCATTTT; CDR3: CASSLYAGLSNQPQHF
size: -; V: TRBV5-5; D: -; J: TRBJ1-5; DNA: TGTGCCAGCAGCTTCTTAGGGGGAAGCAATCAGCCCCAGCATTTT; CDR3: CASSFLGGSNQPQHF